This entry concerns a single TCR beta chain. Its antigen is not identified. The V gene lost 4 bases and the J gene lost 7 bases, with 5 bases spanning the gap. CDR1 is SGHVS, CDR2 FQNEAQ, per germline. The CDR3 runs 10 residues. These data are taken from a study of T cells in Graves' hyperthyroidism and ophthalmopathy. Amplification targeted TCR beta CDR3 regions from RNA transcripts. First-round RT-PCR of the TCR CDR3 relied on the HTBI primer set. TCRdb called the multiplex PCR reads again in MiXCR, with one record for every CDR3 protein. The table lists hundreds of thousands of distinct CDR3 sequences, more than 30% of them singletons. Study-wide results and limits: Blood samples included most of the expanded thyroid clonotypes exceeding 0.001.

This clonotype was sampled from a man younger than 35 with Graves' hyperthyroidism. V usage is TRBV7-8 and J usage is TRBJ2-7; D is undetermined. Material for sequencing was blood. The chain's CDR3 is CASSSTEQYF. The CDR3 nucleotides read TGTGCCAGCAGCTCGACAGAGCAGTACTTC.